These 23 T cell receptor beta chains were sequenced from one sample in a study of blood T cell repertoires in COVID-19. Sequenced by immunoSEQ multiplex PCR; TCRdb stores in-frame clones only, minus some. The data contain under 150,000 clones, over 70% of them singletons. Sequences were obtained from PBMCs or T cells enriched from blood (not recorded which). These receptors all stem from a man in his fifties or sixties in a cohort exposed to, infected with or recovered from COVID-19 (not recorded which).

The chain uses TRBV28 and TRBJ1-3; the D gene is possibly TRBD1 (5 bases). The germline V gene has CDR1 MDHEN and CDR2 SYDVKM. This CDR3 region has 13 residues. Trimming cost V 8 bases and J 9 bases, with 17 bases left between them. In DNA form, the CDR3 reads TGTGCCAGCGGGGGAGGGAATGGGGCCACCATATATTTT. Encoded protein: CASGGGNGATIYF.

V gene TRBV21-1 combines with J gene TRBJ2-1; whether TRBD2, the table's D call, matches the DNA was not checked. TRBV21-1 is a recognized pseudogene. The CDR3 loop spans 17 amino acids. The CDR3 loop reads CASSKARTSGSGNEQFF. As DNA, the CDR3 is TGTGCCAGCAGCAAAGCGCGGACTAGCGGGAGTGGAAATGAGCAGTTCTTC.

The chain recombines TRBV5-6 with TRBJ2-5, with TRBD1 as a possible D gene (6 bases). The CDR3 is made up of 14 amino acids. The V end was cut by 3 bases, the J end by 5 bases, with 14 bases between. Per the germline V gene, CDR1 is SGHDT and CDR2 is YYEEEE. CDR3 bases: TGTGCCAGCAGCTGGGGGCCGCGCGGGGAGACCCAGTACTTC. Amino acid sequence: CASSWGPRGETQYF.

This clone was found once. The J gene is TRBJ2-7, the V gene TRBV7-6; D gene ambiguous. The CDR3 runs to 12 residues. V was trimmed by 4 bases and J by 2 bases, leaving 6 bases between them. Germline V CDR1 and CDR2: SGHVS, FNYEAQ. DNA for the CDR3: TGTGCCAGCAGCTGGAGTCCCTACGAGCAGTACTTC. This gives the protein CASSWSPYEQYF.

The chain employs TRBV3-1 (or the pseudogene TRBV3-2) and TRBJ1-2; D is perhaps TRBD1 (5 bases). V shed 0 bases and J shed 3 bases, with 14 bases lying between them. The CDR3 runs 16 residues. CDR1 is LGHDT and CDR2 is YNNKEL in the germline V gene (reference sequence). The DNA for the CDR3 is TGTGCCAGCAGCCAAGAATGGGCAGGGCTTGACTATGGCTACACCTTC. Translation gives CASSQEWAGLDYGYTF.

The rearrangement uses TRBV19 and TRBJ1-1, with D possibly being TRBD1 (5 bases). V gave up 3 bases and J gave up 4 bases, with 9 bases separating them. From germline, CDR1 is LNHDA and CDR2 SQIVND (reference sequence). The length of the CDR3 is 13 residues. CDR3 in amino acids: CASSIGGFTEAFF. As DNA, the CDR3 is TGTGCCAGTAGTATCGGGGGGTTCACTGAAGCTTTCTTT.

The chain couples TRBV3-1 (or the pseudogene TRBV3-2) to TRBJ2-1; 8 bases line up with TRBD2. The CDR3 consists of 14 residues. Germline V gene sequence: CDR1 LGHDT, CDR2 YNNKEL (reference sequence). J was trimmed by 8 bases and V by 4 bases; bases with no gene match: 7. CDR3 DNA: TGTGCCAGCAGCCTTCGGGAGGGTGTCTATGAGCAGTTCTTC. As protein: CASSLREGVYEQFF.

This clone was seen more than once but under ten times. This chain links TRBV12-5 with TRBJ2-1; no reliable D call. Germline V CDR1 and CDR2: LGHNT, FRNRAP. Trimming cost V 3 bases and J 5 bases, with 8 bases left between them. The CDR3 covers 13 residues. The CDR3 bases are TGTGCTAGTGGTTTAGCTCCCAACAATGAGCAGTTCTTC. Translating it yields CASGLAPNNEQFF. The whole variable domain, filled in from reference TRBV12-5 and TRBJ2-1, reads DARVTQTPRHKVTEMGQEVTMRCQPILGHNTVFWYRQTMMQGLELLAYFRNRAPLDDSGMPKDRFSAEMPDATLATLKIQPSEPRDSAVYFCASGLAPNNEQFFGPGTRLTVL.

The chain recombines TRBV6-5 with TRBJ1-2; D unclear. This CDR3 is 16 amino acids long. The germline V gene has CDR1 MNHEY and CDR2 SVGAGI. Trimming pared 2 bases from V and 5 bases from J, leaving 18 bases between. The CDR3 sequence is CASSYGGGTVGYGYTF. The CDR3 region has the DNA TGTGCCAGCAGTTACGGAGGAGGAACAGTAGGATATGGCTACACCTTC.

V and J are TRBV7-8 and TRBJ1-1; TRBD1 matches at 7 bases. The junction had 6 bases not matched to a gene; V was cut back by 5 bases and J by 6 bases. The CDR3 runs 13 residues. Germline CDR1 SGHVS, CDR2 FQNEAQ. The CDR3 loop is CASSINRGAEAFF. The CDR3 DNA sequence: TGTGCCAGCAGCATCAACAGGGGCGCTGAAGCTTTCTTT.

The chain links TRBV28 to TRBJ1-5, with no clear D. CDR1 and CDR2 from the germline V gene are MDHEN and SYDVKM. V was trimmed by 5 bases and J by 2 bases, leaving 7 bases between them. The CDR3 extends over 13 amino acids. The CDR3 loop is CASSRDGNQPQHF. CDR3 DNA: TGTGCCAGCAGTCGGGATGGCAATCAGCCCCAGCATTTT.

The V and J genes are TRBV29-1 and TRBJ1-2, with 7 bases matching TRBD1. V dropped 4 bases and J dropped 8; count of bases not matched to a gene: 7. This CDR3 spans 12 amino acids. Per germline, CDR1 SQVTM and CDR2 ANQGSEA. The CDR3 region has the DNA TGCAGCGTTGGAGAGACAGGGACAGGCTACACCTTC. Amino acids: CSVGETGTGYTF.

J is TRBJ1-6 and V is TRBV5-6; no clear D. V was pared by 5 bases and J by 5 bases, with 11 bases between. Germline V lookup: CDR1 SGHDT, CDR2 YYEEEE. This CDR3 is built from 14 residues. This CDR3 reads CASSLQKNNSPLHF. CDR3 sequence (DNA): TGTGCCAGCAGTCTACAGAAGAATAATTCACCCCTCCACTTT.

The V call is TRBV14, the J call TRBJ1-5; TRBD1 is a possible D gene (5 bases). The CDR3 is 14 residues long. Trimming pared 4 bases from V and 2 bases from J, leaving 9 bases between. CDR1 and CDR2 (germline): SGHDN, FVKESK. The CDR3 DNA reads as TGTGCCAGCAGCCGCGGGGCGGGCAATCAGCCCCAGCATTTT. This gives the protein CASSRGAGNQPQHF.

J is TRBJ2-1 and V is TRBV11-3, with TRBD2 matching over 9 bases. CDR1 and CDR2 (germline): SGHNT, YENEEA. This CDR3 spans 14 amino acids. With 4 bases clipped from V and 8 bases from J, the junction kept 6 bases outside the gene matches. CDR3 sequence (DNA): TGTGCCAGCAGCTGGGATAGCGGGGGCTATGAGCAGTTCTTC. Its protein is CASSWDSGGYEQFF.

This clone was seen only a few times. The rearrangement joins TRBV10-2 to TRBJ1-1, with D uncertain. CDR3 size: 12 residues. Per the germline V gene, CDR1 is WSHSY and CDR2 is SAAADI. With 7 bases removed from V and 0 bases from J, the gap between germline ends came to 6 bases. The CDR3 DNA is TGCGCCAGCACCGGGATGAACACTGAAGCTTTCTTT. Its translation is CASTGMNTEAFF.

CDR3 DNA: TGTGCCGGGGGGGACAGGGGGCGAGGTGGCTACACCTTC. Its translation: CAGGDRGRGGYTF. This chain connects TRBV30 to TRBJ1-2, with TRBD1 matching over 12 bases. The CDR3 totals 13 residues. V lost 8 bases, J lost 7 bases, and 8 bases stayed unmatched. Germline CDR1 is GTSNPN and CDR2 is SVGIG (reference sequence).

The chain couples TRBV2 to TRBJ2-7; TRBD1 might be the D (7 bases). The CDR3 spans 15 residues. From germline, CDR1 is SNHLY and CDR2 FYNNEI. V shed 8 bases and J shed 3 bases, with 20 bases lying between them. CDR3 in amino acids: CASQGGLGTIYEQYF. The DNA of the CDR3 is TGTGCCAGCCAGGGGGGCCTGGGAACGATCTACGAGCAGTACTTC.

The chain carries TRBV7-6 and TRBJ2-1; 7 bases agree with TRBD2. Germline values: CDR1 SGHVS, CDR2 FNYEAQ. J lost 8 bases, V lost 5 bases, and 12 bases had no gene match. The CDR3 has 15 residues. The CDR3 spells CASSPSARETDEQFF. The CDR3 nucleotides read TGTGCCAGCAGCCCGTCGGCGCGGGAGACGGATGAGCAGTTCTTC.

The chain has TRBV28 and TRBJ2-7; D is possibly TRBD2 (6 bases). This CDR3 has 14 amino acids. The germline CDR1 and CDR2 sequences are MDHEN and SYDVKM. The germline V and J ends were trimmed by 2 bases and 0 bases, with 8 bases remaining between them. The CDR3 region is CASSLRAGSYEQYF. CDR3 in DNA: TGTGCCAGCAGTTTAAGAGCGGGCTCCTACGAGCAGTACTTC.

This sequence joins TRBV10-3 and TRBJ1-1, with 10 bases matching TRBD1. This CDR3 has 14 amino acids. Germline V lookup: CDR1 ENHRY, CDR2 SYGVKD. Unmatched junction bases numbered 2, after V lost 3 bases and J lost 4 bases. In DNA, the CDR3 is TGTGCCATCAGTGATGGACAGGGGGGCACTGAAGCTTTCTTT. As protein: CAISDGQGGTEAFF.

V usage is TRBV28 and J usage is TRBJ2-7; tentative D call: TRBD2 (6 bases). CDR1 is MDHEN and CDR2 is SYDVKM in the germline V gene. This CDR3 has 12 amino acids. The V and J ends lost 6 bases and 6 bases respectively, with 12 bases between them. CDR3 sequence reads: CASRTSAGEQYF. In nucleotides, the CDR3 is TGTGCCAGCAGAACCTCAGCGGGCGAGCAGTACTTC.

This rearrangement joins TRBV2 to TRBJ2-1, with TRBD2 matching over 8 bases. CDR1 is SNHLY, CDR2 FYNNEI, per germline. The CDR3 length is 12 residues. V shed 6 bases and J 8 bases; nucleotides not matched to a gene: 3. CDR3 sequence: CASRGLDHEQFF. The CDR3 nucleotides read TGTGCCAGCAGGGGACTAGACCATGAGCAGTTCTTC.